This T cell receptor (beta chain) was captured by sequencing in a study of cytomegalovirus exposure and HLA in healthy donors. Study at large: Later analysis reported that the roughly 120 validation repertoires shared the platform of the approximately 670 first-cohort repertoires.

With regard to this clone: The target antigen is unknown.

Study-wide points: Rarity held for most TCR sequences, but there were some public TCRs that occurred in many donors. According to a subsequent analysis, TCR clusters identified in the first cohort showed a tendency to co-occur across the 100 to 150 validation repertoires. The study flagged approximately 180 TCR beta chains as cytomegalovirus-associated.

The CDR3 length is 15 residues. Trimming left V 5 bases short and J 0 bases short, with 14 bases between. Germline V gene data show CDR1 as MNHEY and CDR2 as SMNVEV (reference sequence). TCRdb keeps only in-frame clones here, not all; method: immunoSEQ multiplex PCR. Found here are about 160,000 clones, about 90% of them singletons; the top ten hold approximately 10%. This TCR derives from a woman aged 18-29 years in good health and CMV-seropositive. Sequenced material: PBMCs. The genes are TRBV27 and TRBJ2-7; the D gene is possibly TRBD1 (5 bases). Here the CDR3 DNA reads TGTGCCAGCAGTGGTGCGACAGCTAGCTCCTACGAGCAGTACTTC. Protein product: CASSGATASSYEQYF.